This T cell receptor beta chain is from a study of identical twins (dated by TCRdb to the mid-2010s). Concerning the study at large: To test whether fetal clonotypes persist, the study used deep sequencing on TCR alpha and beta repertoires from monozygotic twins, unrelated adults of various ages, and cord blood. To rule out contamination, replicate twin experiments were performed at different times with different library preparation protocols.

Every donor was a healthy Caucasian. Three unrelated non-twin adults were additionally sequenced: a male aged 18 to 29, a male aged 50 to 60 and a female aged 50 to 60. Using Miltenyi CD45RO+ enrichment and human naive T-cell isolation kits, memory (CD45RO+) and naive T cells were isolated from PBMC. Library method: 5' RACE. Sequencing relied on an Illumina HiSeq 2000. A universal primer binding site was introduced by template switching, and a unique molecular identifier was present in the final cDNA, enabling accurate counting of TCR cDNA molecules. Specific primers in the conserved constant-segment region were used to synthesize first-strand cDNA for TCR alpha and beta chains. To control for contamination, each cDNA library was double barcoded with a SMART-Mk sample barcode plus Illumina barcodes. TruSeq adapter sequences and Illumina sample barcodes were added in two successive PCR steps. The TCR alpha and beta cDNA libraries were sequenced on the Illumina HiSeq platform using custom primers. The authors' pipeline ran thus. Raw reads were processed with MiGEC to extract unique molecular identifiers, and MiXCR was used to determine CDR3 positions. For each individual, recombination models were inferred using an EM algorithm with the repgenHMM and IGoR tools. Shared clonotypes were analyzed with the tcR package in R, and sharing was normalized by the product of cloneset sizes. Out-of-frame nonproductive sequences were analyzed to study raw recombination free of thymic and clonal selection effects. TCRdb reprocessing: public reads trimmed at Q25 with fastp, clones called with MiXCR, in-frame beta chains kept. A single entry per CDR3 protein holds the most common genes and DNA from its merged rows. The V and J calls come from TCRdb's annotation, not from the publication. This sample has 410,000 or so distinct CDR3 sequences in its table, and under 20% of those were observed once. Clones ranked in the top ten supply more than 10% of the sample.

From the germline V gene, CDR1 is SGHRS and CDR2 is YFSETQ. The CDR3 goes from the cysteine to the phenylalanine over 14 residues. CDR3 DNA is the only sequence kept; it has 42 bases, read in frame from the first base. V is shortened by 4 bases, J by 4 bases, and the region joining them spans 15 bases. Points the paper makes about the study in general: In beta out-of-frame sequences, excess twin sharing was weaker, because having fewer shared sequences lowered the signal-to-noise ratio. Fewer insertions were carried by abundant cord blood beta clonotypes; a weaker similar trend was observed in young adult naive repertoires, while no such trend was observed in memory repertoires. Invariant T cells such as MAIT and iNKT could partly confound zero-insertion analyses, though diverse VJ usage argued against this for most clonotypes. Recombination models systematically underestimated out-of-frame TCR alpha sharing in monozygotic twins but agreed with sharing between unrelated individuals. Out-of-frame TCR alpha sequences shared between twins showed an excess of low generation-probability sequences compared with coincidental sharing between unrelated individuals. Because the same donors could not be followed over many years, conclusions were based on cross-sectional statistical analysis.

Concerning this clonotype: There is no known antigen for this receptor. Qualities for individual bases were not recorded, and no much larger clone is one base off.

The V gene is TRBV5-1 and the J gene is TRBJ2-7, with TRBD2 perhaps the D gene, on 5 matching bases. The sequencing sample was made of naive T cells sorted from blood. The cell subset or site label, as the study defines it: cells isolated with a human naive T-cell isolation kit. This TCR came from a man between 50 and 59 years old in good health. For the CDR3, the sequence is CASSHGVRAYEQYF. The DNA sequence reads TGCGCCAGCAGCCACGGAGTGCGGGCTTACGAGCAGTACTTC.